This T cell receptor beta chain was captured by sequencing in a study of beta chain features in type 1 diabetes. Study details: Patients were similar to healthy donors in age and gender (as well as in cell yields).

Investigators reverse transcribed all isolated RNA, so they sequenced expressed TCRB transcripts. Sequencing was performed with immunoSEQ multiplex PCR; in TCRdb, only in-frame clones are kept and a portion is missing. Of 500,000 to 700,000 clones in the sample, roughly a sixth were seen once. The CDR3 loop spans 13 amino acids. The V gene lost 3 bases and the J gene lost 0 bases, with 6 bases spanning the gap. Germline values: CDR1 MNHEY, CDR2 SMNVEV (reference sequence). CD4+ naive, central memory, regulatory and stem cell-like memory subsets were isolated by sorting on CD45RO/CCR7/CD25/CD127/CD95/CD27. Concerning this clone: What it recognizes is unknown.

Study-level results: The study found fewer insertions and more deletions at VDJ junctions in type 1 diabetes patients. Over-representation of high TCR-expressing cells was a possible consequence of cDNA sequencing.

Sequencing was done on a sample of naive CD4+ T cells from blood. The receptor was derived from a man aged 18 to 29 in good health. The chain carries TRBV27 and TRBJ2-7; no clear D gene. The CDR3, as DNA: TGTGCCAGCAGTTTCCACTTCTCCTACGAGCAGTACTTC. Protein sequence: CASSFHFSYEQYF.